This T cell receptor (beta chain) was sequenced in a study of T cell responses to AZD1222 COVID-19 vaccine. General study results and limits: It was only after the peak T cell response that any repertoires were sampled. Spike was spanned by vaccine-associated CD4 TCRs, which were dominant at 160-218 and 743-854.

Germline CDR1 is SGHTA and CDR2 is FQGNSA. The ends were cut back, 6 bases at V and 9 bases at J, with 12 bases in the middle. The CDR3 runs 12 residues. Details on this clone: As yet, its antigen is unknown.

Only in-frame clones appear in the TCRdb table, and some are missing; sequencing was by immunoSEQ multiplex PCR. Of 110,000 or so clones in the sample, around 90% were seen once. The rearrangement uses TRBV7-2 and TRBJ1-5, with TRBD1 as a possible D gene (5 bases). The sample consisted of peripheral blood, taken on day 0 of MenACWY control vaccination. This clonotype originated in an adult in good health. The CDR3 DNA is TGTGCCAGCAGTATGGGGCAGGGGCCCCAGCATTTT. This gives the protein CASSMGQGPQHF.